This T cell receptor beta chain came from a study of T cells in Graves' hyperthyroidism and ophthalmopathy (dated by TCRdb to between 2018 and 2021). Regarding the research as a whole: Peripheral blood was collected at initial diagnosis, before any treatment. An independent validation cohort of 18 to 20 hyperthyroidism patients and about 15 patients who later progressed to ophthalmopathy tested prospective prediction of ophthalmopathy. The 85 to 100 discovery patients were randomly split 7:3 into training and test sets. After blood sampling, hyperthyroidism patients were treated with methimazole at a starting dose of 30 mg daily, and ophthalmopathy patients were treated with high-dose intravenous methylprednisolone. To identify TCR V-J signatures that set the groups apart, the researchers used a discovery cohort of 90 to 100 patients, made up of 40 to 45 with Graves' ophthalmopathy and 57 with stable Graves' hyperthyroidism. In roughly six Graves' hyperthyroidism patients, the study also compared T-cell repertoires from thyroid tissue with T-cell repertoires from blood. TCR Vbeta CDR3 sequencing of 120 to 150 peripheral blood samples (around 45 ophthalmopathy, some 75 hyperthyroidism and roughly 17 progressor patients) is reported in the paper. Beyond this particular receptor, the publication reports: Sample size was not statistically predetermined, and investigators were not blinded to group allocation. During validation, the model predicted progression to ophthalmopathy a median of roughly six months ahead of onset, with almost 71% sensitivity and about 75% specificity. Ophthalmopathy was separated from stable hyperthyroidism by a 13 V-J signature model, with around 88% sensitivity and approximately 81% specificity obtained in cross-validation and 80%/75% obtained in testing. Blood samples also contained most of the expanded thyroid clonotypes (frequency above 0.001), which suggests that blood repertoires may reflect thyroid immune responses.

Amplification of TCR beta CDR3 regions was carried out from RNA transcripts. The first round of RT-PCR for the TCR CDR3 was performed with the HTBI primer set and the Qiagen OneStep RT-PCR kit. The libraries were constructed in a second round of multiplex PCR and then size-selected and purified. The libraries were sequenced on an Illumina HiSeq2000 using paired-end 100 bp reads. On the authors' methods: SOAPnuke was used to process the raw data, throwing out any read that contained adapters or uncalled bases, had a mean Phred below 15, or lacked an exact constant-primer or identifier match. High-quality paired reads were merged with COPE v1.2.5, and unique nucleotide sequences were defined as clonotypes. Clonotypes were aligned to IMGT TRBV, TRBD and TRBJ reference segments using MiTCR v1.1. Analysis was restricted to V-J combinations with a frequency above 0.0001, which covered over 98% of repertoires. A TCS score was defined as the ratio between F50 (clonal expansion) and ExV (chaos), using BLOSUM62-based TCRdist between CDR3 peptides within each V-J. Welch's t-statistics and random forest reduced some 510 V-J features to 10 to 15, which were used in a naive Bayes classifier (R e1071). The public reads were reprocessed in TCRdb via fastp at Q25 and MiXCR, keeping in-frame beta chains. Rows are unified per CDR3 protein, each entry keeping the most common DNA and genes. TCRdb, not the authors, supplied the V and J calls. The sample includes approximately 520,000 distinct CDR3 sequences, with around 24% observed a single time. Of the sample, 11% falls within the top ten clones.

In this sample, this clonotype turned up many times. Its antigen specificity is not known. The record has no base qualities; no much larger clone is one base away. In the ophthalmopathy patients, disease was moderately to severely active, with a Clinical Activity Score of 3 or more, a NOSPECS grade of 4 or more, and a duration of less than 3 months. Patients with uncontrolled infections, other autoimmune diseases, pregnancy or lactation were excluded. Diagnoses relied on clinical symptoms, serum thyroxine and TRAb, thyroid ultrasound and orbital computed tomography. PBMCs were separated from under 12 ml of fresh peripheral blood using Ficoll-Paque density gradient centrifugation. Trizol reagent was used to extract total RNA, and RNA quality was then checked on an Agilent 2100 Bioanalyzer. This clonotype originated in a woman in her twenties or thirties with Graves' ophthalmopathy. Sequences were obtained from blood.

The DNA sequence is given as TGTGCCAGTAGCCCTAGGCCTATTGAGGAGCAGTACTTC. This gives the protein CASSPRPIEEQYF. This sequence uses TRBV19 and TRBJ2-7; no D gene call is confident. Looking up the germline V gene (reference sequence) yields CDR1 LNHDA and CDR2 SQIVND. V loses 6 bases of germline sequence and J loses 7 bases, and the interval between the two ends is 16 bases. Counted from cysteine to phenylalanine, this CDR3 has 13 amino acids. Of all the DNA, just the CDR3 is kept, 39 bases in frame from base 1.